These 28 T cell receptor beta chains were all obtained from the same sample, sequenced in a study of identical twins. In TCRdb, the 5' RACE reads were re-called with MiXCR into one record per CDR3 protein. This table holds roughly 1.6 million distinct CDR3 sequences, more than 30% found once. The source material was cord blood. The origin of the receptors is a newborn girl in good health.

The chain combines TRBV12-3 or TRBV12-4 with TRBJ2-3; 12 bases match TRBD2. The CDR3 has 15 residues. V dropped 6 bases and J dropped 5; count of bases not matched to a gene: 6. CDR3 DNA: TGTGCCAGCAGCTTCGGACTAGCGGGGTTAGATACGCAGTATTTT. This gives the protein CASSFGLAGLDTQYF.

The chain's CDR3 is CASSLGGPSADTQYF. The CDR3 bases are TGTGCCAGCAGCTTAGGCGGGCCTTCGGCAGATACGCAGTATTTT. The chain combines TRBV7-2 with TRBJ2-3; a weak D match, TRBD2 (5 bases). The germline gives CDR1 SGHTA, CDR2 FQGNSA. The CDR3 is 15 residues long. V dropped 1 base and J dropped 4 bases, with 12 bases sitting between them.

This clonotype appeared many times. The V gene is TRBV10-3, the J gene TRBJ2-7; a possible D gene is TRBD1 (6 bases). The CDR3 is 14 amino acids. Germline V gene sequence: CDR1 ENHRY, CDR2 SYGVKD. V lost 0 bases and J lost 3, with 9 bases in between. DNA of the CDR3: TGTGCCATCAGTGAGTCAACAGGGAGCTACGAGCAGTACTTC. Amino acids: CAISESTGSYEQYF.

This clonotype was seen a few times. The chain carries TRBV5-1 and TRBJ2-5; no reliable D call. The CDR3 is 13 amino acids. With 0 bases removed from V and 5 bases from J, the gap between germline ends came to 8 bases. In germline, CDR1 is SGHRS, CDR2 YFSETQ. CDR3 coding DNA: TGCGCCAGCAGCTTGGTCCAAAGGGAGACCCAGTACTTC. It codes for CASSLVQRETQYF.

This clonotype turned up a few times. A read error may produce the germline difference seen at one junction end. The chain is built from TRBV12-3 or TRBV12-4 and TRBJ2-2; D possibly corresponds to TRBD2 (5 bases). This CDR3 has 15 residues. CDR3: CASSLGGSNTGELFF. The CDR3 DNA follows: TGTGCCAGCAGCTTAGGTGGGAGTAACACCGGGGAGCTGTTTTTT.

This chain links TRBV20-1 with TRBJ1-5, with D possibly being TRBD1 (5 bases). Deletions cut 3 bases from V and 6 bases from J, with 9 bases between. The CDR3 sequence is 12 residues long. The V gene's germline CDR1 is DFQATT and CDR2 SNEGSKA (reference sequence). The CDR3 loop reads CSASRGVQPQHF. In DNA, the CDR3 is TGCAGTGCTAGCCGGGGGGTTCAGCCCCAGCATTTT.

This chain joins TRBV4-2 and TRBJ2-2, with TRBD1 as a possible D gene (5 bases). This CDR3 is built from 14 residues. Germline values: CDR1 LGHNA, CDR2 YNFKEQ. The V and J ends lost 0 bases and 3 bases respectively, with 5 bases between them. The DNA of the CDR3 is TGTGCCAGCAGCCAAGAACAGGACACCGGGGAGCTGTTTTTT. This encodes CASSQEQDTGELFF.

There are a few counts of this clonotype. V and J are TRBV7-9 and TRBJ1-2, with 8 bases aligning to TRBD1. After removal of 5 bases from V and 0 bases from J, the junction contained 11 bases not matched to a gene. There are 17 residues in the CDR3. Germline-derived CDR1 and CDR2 are SEHNR and FQNEAQ (reference sequence). The DNA of the CDR3 is TGTGCCAGCAGCCCCCACGGACAGGGAAGAACTAACTATGGCTACACCTTC. Protein sequence: CASSPHGQGRTNYGYTF.

This clonotype was seen more than once but under ten times. This rearrangement joins TRBV2 to TRBJ2-7, with 8 bases that match TRBD1. Near its end, the DNA agrees better with TRBJ2-5, so the J call may be wrong. There are 14 residues in the CDR3. Germline CDR1 and CDR2: SNHLY and FYNNEI. The CDR3 protein is CASSERTGQETQYF. The DNA of the CDR3 is TGTGCCAGCAGTGAGCGGACAGGGCAAGAGACCCAGTACTTC.

A few counts support this clonotype. This chain uses TRBV19 with TRBJ2-7; the match to TRBD1 covers 10 bases. J gave up 0 bases and V 4 bases, and 6 bases lay outside the gene matches. The length of the CDR3 is 16 residues. CDR1 and CDR2 (germline): LNHDA, SQIVND (reference sequence). CDR3 amino acids: CASSRSGQGSSYEQYF. For the CDR3, the DNA is TGTGCCAGTAGTAGATCGGGACAGGGGAGCTCCTACGAGCAGTACTTC.

A single count supports this clonotype. The gene calls are TRBV7-8 and TRBJ2-3; D possibly corresponds to TRBD1 (6 bases). This CDR3 is built from 17 residues. Trimming took off 1 base at V and 6 bases at J, with 20 bases between the two ends. Germline V gives CDR1 SGHVS, CDR2 FQNEAQ. CDR3 bases: TGTGCCAGCAGCTTAGTGTACAAAGGACAGAGAAGGGATACGCAGTATTTT. Translated, it gives CASSLVYKGQRRDTQYF.

On this clonotype: The junction differs from germline at one of its ends, possibly a read error. J is TRBJ2-5 and V is TRBV7-7; TRBD1 matches 7 bases. Germline V gives CDR1 SSHAT, CDR2 FNYEAQ (reference sequence). The CDR3 spans 13 residues. The CDR3 region is CASSLVGQGVRYF. In DNA, the CDR3 is TGTGCTAGCAGCTTAGTTGGGCAGGGGGTACGGTACTTC.

The chain combines TRBV7-8 with TRBJ2-7; 9 bases map to TRBD2. The DNA end is a closer match to TRBJ2-5, so the J assignment may be wrong. The CDR3 contains 16 residues. The germline V gene has CDR1 SGHVS and CDR2 FQNEAQ. CDR3 sequence reads: CASSTRGLARRETQYF. The CDR3 DNA reads TGTGCCAGCAGCACCCGGGGACTAGCAAGGCGGGAGACCCAGTACTTC.

Many counts were recorded for this clonotype. V is TRBV20-1 and J is TRBJ2-4; D not certain. CDR1 is DFQATT, CDR2 SNEGSKA, per germline (reference sequence). V was pared by 3 bases and J by 1 base, with 7 bases between. This CDR3 region has 13 residues. In DNA form, the CDR3 reads TGCAGTGCTAGTCGGACCGCCAAAAACATTCAGTACTTC. Translation gives CSASRTAKNIQYF.

This clonotype was recorded a few times. This chain connects TRBV10-3 to TRBJ2-5; 9 bases are shared with TRBD2. Germline V gene lookup returns CDR1 ENHRY and CDR2 SYGVKD. The CDR3 sequence is 16 residues long. The trim removed 4 bases at V and 6 bases at J, leaving 12 bases unmatched. CDR3 protein: CAISGPLRAGGQTQYF. The CDR3 nucleotides are TGTGCCATCAGTGGCCCTCTCAGAGCGGGGGGACAGACCCAGTACTTC.

This clonotype appeared a few times. J is TRBJ1-6 and V is TRBV2; D uncertain. Germline CDR1 is SNHLY and CDR2 is FYNNEI. V dropped 1 base and J dropped 8 bases, with 12 bases sitting between them. CDR3 length: 15 amino acids. CDR3 in amino acids: CASSEVSAGYSPLHF. CDR3 nucleotides: TGTGCCAGCAGTGAAGTGAGCGCGGGATATTCACCCCTCCACTTT.

This clonotype has more than one count but fewer than ten. The V call is TRBV11-2, the J call TRBJ2-1; D unresolved. V shed 7 bases and J shed 0 bases, with 7 bases lying between them. This CDR3 is 13 amino acids long. The germline V gene encodes CDR1 SGHAT and CDR2 FQNNGV. The CDR3 DNA follows: TGTGCCAGCAATCCGAGCTCCTACAATGAGCAGTTCTTC. Translating it yields CASNPSSYNEQFF.

J is TRBJ1-2 and V is TRBV5-1, with unresolved D. In germline, CDR1 is SGHRS, CDR2 YFSETQ. V was pared by 0 bases and J by 3 bases, with 9 bases between. The CDR3 runs to 14 residues. The DNA for the CDR3 is TGCGCCAGCAGCTTGGTAGAGCCAGACTATGGCTACACCTTC. Amino acids: CASSLVEPDYGYTF. The entire variable domain, with the rest obtained from reference TRBV5-1 and TRBJ1-2, is as follows: KAGVTQTPRYLIKTRGQQVTLSCSPISGHRSVSWYQQTPGQGLQFLFEYFSETQRNKGNFPGRFSGRQFSNSRSEMNVSTLELGDSALYLCASSLVEPDYGYTFGSGTRLTVV.

The table lists this clonotype with a few counts. J is TRBJ2-3 and V is TRBV5-1; D not certain. Germline loops: CDR1 SGHRS, CDR2 YFSETQ. V lost 4 bases to trimming and J lost 2 bases, with 14 bases between them. The CDR3 sequence is 15 residues long. CDR3 loop: CASSRSNSYTDTQYF. The CDR3 DNA follows: TGCGCCAGCAGCAGAAGTAACTCTTACACAGATACGCAGTATTTT.

In this sample, this clonotype turned up a few times. The V and J genes are TRBV24-1 and TRBJ1-2; D may be TRBD1 (5 bases). The CDR3 is made up of 14 amino acids. CDR1 is KGHDR and CDR2 is SFDVKD in the germline V gene. Trimming stripped 3 bases from V and 3 bases from J, with 10 bases between. The CDR3 region has the DNA TGTGCCACCAGTGATCCAGGGTACGACTATGGCTACACCTTC. Its translation is CATSDPGYDYGYTF.

CDR3: CASIEGAFRTNYGYTF. The CDR3, as DNA: TGTGCCAGCATTGAGGGGGCTTTCCGTACTAACTATGGCTACACCTTC. The chain combines TRBV6-1 with TRBJ1-2; TRBD1 agrees at 7 bases. CDR3 length equals 16 residues. CDR1 and CDR2 (germline): MNHNS, SASEGT. J gave up 0 bases and V 7 bases, and 11 bases lay outside the gene matches.

The chain joins TRBV29-1 to TRBJ2-3; 7 nucleotides agree with TRBD1. Germline lookup yields CDR1 SQVTM and CDR2 ANQGSEA. Trimming at V came to 8 bases and at J to 0 bases, leaving 5 bases not matched to a gene. The CDR3 contains 13 residues. The CDR3 loop is CSTDRESTDTQYF. The CDR3 coding sequence is TGCAGCACTGACAGGGAGAGCACAGATACGCAGTATTTT.

The chain employs TRBV19 and TRBJ1-2, with 7 bases identical to TRBD1. The CDR3 is 14 residues long. The J segment lost 3 bases and the V segment lost 4 bases, leaving 5 bases of the junction unmatched. Germline CDR1 reads LNHDA; CDR2 reads SQIVND (reference sequence). CDR3 sequence reads: CASSRTGYDYGYTF. The CDR3 DNA follows: TGTGCCAGTAGTAGGACAGGATACGACTATGGCTACACCTTC.

The chain joins TRBV19 to TRBJ1-5; D unresolved. Between the trimmed V and J ends, which lost 3 bases and 7 bases, there was a span of 10 bases. CDR1 is LNHDA and CDR2 is SQIVND in the germline V gene (reference sequence). This CDR3 spans 13 amino acids. The DNA of the CDR3 is TGTGCCAGTAGTATCCCCCCAGGACAGCCCCAGCATTTT. Residues: CASSIPPGQPQHF.

This clonotype was observed a few times. The chain couples TRBV9 to TRBJ2-5; TRBD1 or TRBD2 may be the D gene (5 bases each). TRBJ2-7 matches the DNA end more closely, so the J call is doubtful. The CDR3 is 15 residues long. CDR1 and CDR2 from the germline V gene are SGDLS and YYNGEE. CDR3 sequence reads: CASSVGGRLAHEQYF. In DNA, the CDR3 is TGTGCCAGCAGCGTAGGGGGACGGTTGGCCCACGAGCAGTACTTC.

Ten or more counts support this clonotype. This chain links TRBV7-2 with TRBJ2-3; 11 bases are shared with TRBD2. CDR1 SGHTA and CDR2 FQGNSA come from the germline V gene. The CDR3 spans 15 residues. V lost 3 bases to trimming and J lost 4 bases; unmatched junction nucleotides: 3. CDR3 DNA sequence: TGTGCCAGCAGCTTTACTAGCGGGGGTTCAGATACGCAGTATTTT. Its translation is CASSFTSGGSDTQYF.

As for this clonotype: This may be a read error, as it is one base from a much larger clone. CDR3 bases: TGTGCCCGCAGCGAGCGGGGGGGCTCCTACAATGAGCAGTTCTTC. It specifies CARSERGGSYNEQFF. The chain combines TRBV5-4 with TRBJ2-1; 10 bases match TRBD2. Germline-derived CDR1 and CDR2 are SGHNT and YYREEE (reference sequence). This CDR3 has 15 amino acids.

This clonotype was detected many times. As DNA, the CDR3 is TGTGCCAGCAGTTATCCTGGCTCCTACAATGAGCAGTTCTTC. Translated, it gives CASSYPGSYNEQFF. V and J are TRBV6-2 or TRBV6-3 and TRBJ2-1; no clear D gene. The germline V gene has CDR1 MNHEY and CDR2 SVGEGT. There are 14 residues in the CDR3. Trimming took off 3 bases at V and 0 bases at J, with 6 bases between the two ends.